What follows describes a single T cell receptor (beta chain). Its antigen is not yet known. The record has no base qualities; no much larger clone is one base away. The record originates from a study of T cells in Graves' hyperthyroidism and ophthalmopathy (dated by TCRdb to between 2018 and 2021). Regarding the research as a whole: Peripheral blood samples were taken at the time of initial diagnosis, prior to any treatment. TCR V-J signatures able to tell the groups apart were searched for in a discovery cohort of 90 to 100 patients, of whom approximately 40 had Graves' ophthalmopathy and under 65 had stable Graves' hyperthyroidism. Prospective prediction of ophthalmopathy was tested in an independent validation cohort of fewer than 20 hyperthyroidism patients and roughly 16 patients who later progressed to ophthalmopathy. The 95 to 100 discovery patients were randomly split 7:3 into training and test sets. Thyroid tissue and blood T-cell repertoires from roughly 6 Graves' hyperthyroidism patients were also compared in the study. Once sampling was done, hyperthyroidism patients were given methimazole at a starting dose of 30 mg daily, whereas ophthalmopathy patients were given high-dose intravenous methylprednisolone. According to the paper, TCR Vbeta CDR3 sequencing was carried out on 135 peripheral blood samples, which came from approximately 41 ophthalmopathy, approximately 78 hyperthyroidism and approximately 17 progressor patients.

Ophthalmopathy patients had moderately to severely active disease, Clinical Activity Score of at least 3, NOSPECS grade of at least 4, and duration under 3 months. Exclusion was applied to patients with uncontrolled infections, other autoimmune diseases, pregnancy or lactation. Diagnoses were established on the basis of clinical symptoms, serum thyroxine and TRAb, thyroid ultrasound, and orbital computed tomography. PBMCs were separated from approximately 10 ml of fresh peripheral blood using Ficoll-Paque density gradient centrifugation. Trizol reagent was used to extract total RNA, and RNA quality was then checked on an Agilent 2100 Bioanalyzer. Broader findings and caveats from the paper: Ophthalmopathy was separated from stable hyperthyroidism by a 13 V-J signature model, with about 88% sensitivity and about 81% specificity obtained in cross-validation and 80%/75% obtained in testing. No statistical method was used to set the sample size in advance, and investigators knew the group allocation. In validation, progression to ophthalmopathy was predicted by the model with more than 65% sensitivity and approximately 78% specificity, a median of around 6.5 months before onset. Blood samples also contained most of the expanded thyroid clonotypes (frequency above 0.001), which suggests that blood repertoires may reflect thyroid immune responses.

Trimming takes 6 bases from V and 1 base from J, and the germline ends sit 15 bases apart. Taken from cysteine to phenylalanine, the CDR3 has 16 residues. CDR3 DNA only is kept here, 48 bases in frame from base 1. CDR1 and CDR2 are drawn from the germline V gene (reference sequence): SEHNR, FQNEAQ. The TCR beta CDR3 regions were amplified from RNA transcripts. The first round of RT-PCR for the TCR CDR3 was performed with the HTBI primer set and the Qiagen OneStep RT-PCR kit. A second multiplex PCR round built the libraries, followed by size selection and purification. The libraries were sequenced on an Illumina HiSeq2000 using paired-end 100 bp reads. From the authors' description of their analysis: SOAPnuke was used to process the raw data, with reads discarded if the reads contained adapters or uncalled bases, had a mean Phred below 15, or lacked an exact constant-primer or identifier match. High-quality paired reads were merged with COPE v1.2.5, and unique nucleotide sequences were defined as clonotypes. MiTCR v1.1 was used to align the clonotypes against IMGT TRBV, TRBD and TRBJ reference segments. Analysis was restricted to V-J combinations with a frequency above 0.0001, which covered just over 98% of repertoires. The TCS score was defined as the ratio of F50 (clonal expansion) to E x V (chaos), calculated using BLOSUM62-based TCRdist between CDR3 peptides within each V-J. Welch's t-statistics and random forest reduced 500 to 550 V-J features to 10 to 15, which were used in a naive Bayes classifier (R e1071). TCRdb ran its own pipeline on the public reads, namely fastp trimming at Q25 and MiXCR clone calling, and kept in-frame beta chains. Every distinct CDR3 protein forms one entry, paired with its most common genes and DNA. The V and J calls shown here were made by TCRdb, not taken from the authors' results. For this sample there are around 690,000 distinct CDR3 sequences; about a fifth appear just once. Of the sample, roughly a third is held by the ten largest clones.

The V gene is TRBV7-9 and the J gene is TRBJ2-2; possibly the D gene is TRBD1, per 6 matching bases. The sequence derives from a man younger than 45 with Graves' ophthalmopathy. The sample comprised blood. The bases read TGTGCCAGCAGGGATCGACCGGGACAGAACACCGGGGAGCTGTTTTTT. The resulting protein is CASRDRPGQNTGELFF.